Listed below are T cell receptor beta chains from one sample, sequenced in a study of blood T cell repertoires in COVID-19. The repertoire was sequenced with immunoSEQ multiplex PCR; TCRdb's copy has only in-frame clones and lacks some. This table has just over 250,000 clones, 88% appearing once. The sequenced material came from peripheral blood. Receptors originate from a man in his sixties who had recovered from COVID-19. Each CDR3 is given with its conserved first and last residue. Each record gives: V gene, J gene, CDR3 length, clone size, D gene, CDR3 protein, CDR3 DNA. A D gene is named only where the DNA matches it firmly. Expanded clones are given a class, and other clones once, few, many or no size at all.

TRBV30	TRBJ2-2	12	-	-	CAWSPGSGELFF	TGTGCCTGGAGTCCGGGGAGCGGGGAGCTGTTTTTT
TRBV29-1	TRBJ2-7	15	-	-	CSAKTGTRGSYEQYF	TGCAGCGCTAAAACCGGGACCAGGGGCTCCTACGAGCAGTACTTC
TRBV6-4	TRBJ2-1	18	few	TRBD2	CASSEGSLAGSSYNEQFF	TGTGCCAGCAGCGAGGGATCTTTAGCGGGGAGCTCCTACAATGAGCAGTTCTTC
TRBV6-2/TRBV6-3	TRBJ2-7	17	-	TRBD2	CASSPLLAGGSSYEQYF	TGTGCCAGCAGTCCCTTACTAGCGGGGGGATCTTCCTACGAGCAGTACTTC
TRBV7-6	TRBJ2-6	18	-	-	CASSLVDGGSSGANVLTF	TGTGCCAGCAGCTTAGTTGATGGAGGGAGCTCTGGGGCCAACGTCCTGACTTTC
TRBV7-9	TRBJ1-6	14	-	TRBD1	CASSLGQQNSPLHF	TGTGCCAGCAGCTTGGGACAGCAGAATTCACCCCTCCACTTT
TRBV29-1	TRBJ1-2	12	-	-	CSVGDNYYGYTF	TGCAGCGTAGGGGACAATTACTATGGCTACACCTTC
TRBV5-6	TRBJ1-5	16	-	TRBD1	CASSLGTGVRNQPQHF	TGTGCCAGCAGCTTGGGGACAGGGGTCCGCAATCAGCCCCAGCATTTT
TRBV6-1	TRBJ1-5	17	-	-	CASSEPNPGTGNQPQHF	TGTGCCAGCAGTGAACCCAACCCCGGGACTGGGAATCAGCCCCAGCATTTT
TRBV30	TRBJ1-1	15	-	TRBD1	CAWSRQGASNTEAFF	TGTGCCTGGAGTCGACAGGGGGCGAGTAACACTGAAGCTTTCTTT
TRBV7-2	TRBJ2-7	16	once	-	CASSLPTTGRTYEQYF	TGTGCCAGCAGCTTACCCACGACAGGGAGGACCTACGAGCAGTACTTC
TRBV3-1/TRBV3-2	TRBJ2-7	16	-	TRBD2	CASSRTGTSGGYEQYF	TGTGCCAGCAGCCGAACCGGGACTAGCGGGGGGTACGAGCAGTACTTC
TRBV18	TRBJ1-2	13	-	-	CASSPDKDYGYTF	TGTGCCAGCTCACCGGACAAAGACTATGGCTACACCTTC
TRBV9	TRBJ2-5	15	-	TRBD2	CASSVDGGTQETQYF	TGTGCCAGCAGCGTAGACGGGGGGACCCAAGAGACCCAGTACTTC
TRBV4-1	TRBJ2-3	14	-	-	CASSHGLGMDTQYF	TGCGCCAGCAGCCATGGACTGGGGATGGATACGCAGTATTTT
TRBV10-2	TRBJ2-3	16	-	TRBD2	CASRPGLAGGWDTQYF	TGCGCCAGCAGACCGGGACTAGCGGGGGGATGGGATACGCAGTATTTT
TRBV4-1	TRBJ1-1	12	-	-	CASSQTPGGAFF	TGCGCCAGCAGCCAGACCCCCGGGGGGGCTTTCTTT
TRBV9	TRBJ2-7	15	-	TRBD2	CASSVGGGPAYEQYF	TGTGCCAGCAGCGTCGGGGGGGGGCCAGCCTACGAGCAGTACTTC
TRBV6-6	TRBJ2-1	16	-	TRBD2	CASNFKRGGSFNEQFF	TGTGCCAGCAACTTCAAGCGGGGGGGCTCCTTCAATGAGCAGTTCTTC
TRBV7-3	TRBJ2-5	15	few	-	CASSLSGENQETQYF	TGTGCCAGCAGCTTAAGCGGGGAGAACCAAGAGACCCAGTACTTC
TRBV5-6	TRBJ2-2	18	-	TRBD2	CASSSTTSGEPNTGELFF	TGTGCCAGCAGCTCGACGACTAGCGGGGAGCCGAACACCGGGGAGCTGTTTTTT
TRBV7-3	TRBJ1-4	14	-	TRBD1	CASRQGATNEKLFF	TGTGCCAGCAGACAGGGGGCAACTAATGAAAAACTGTTTTTT
TRBV5-4	TRBJ2-7	15	-	-	CASSFGGKPPYEQYF	TGTGCCAGCAGCTTCGGCGGCAAACCCCCCTACGAGCAGTACTTC
TRBV5-6	TRBJ2-5	12	-	-	CASSLEGETQYF	TGTGCCAGCAGCTTGGAGGGGGAGACCCAGTACTTC
TRBV4-1	TRBJ1-4	15	-	-	CASSHDGGTNEKLFF	TGCGCCAGCAGCCATGACGGGGGGACTAATGAAAAACTGTTTTTT